Presented here are 22 T cell receptor beta chains from one specimen sequenced in a study of blood T cells in healthy people across ages. The second PCR ran about 6 to 11 cycles with a sample-barcoded 5' primer and J-beta primers. Using its own MiXCR run on the 5' RACE reads, TCRdb lists one record per CDR3 protein. The repertoire holds approximately 810,000 distinct CDR3 sequences, with 35% to 40% as singletons. Material: blood. The source of these receptors is a man younger than 35 in good health.

The table lists this clonotype with a few counts. The chain uses TRBV7-2 and TRBJ2-1; a weak D match, TRBD1 (6 bases). Deletions cut 8 bases from V and 8 bases from J, with 16 bases between. Per germline, CDR1 SGHTA and CDR2 FQGNSA. There are 13 residues in the CDR3. Here the CDR3 DNA reads TGTGCCAGCCGGAGACAGGAGGTCCATGAGCAGTTCTTC. It codes for CASRRQEVHEQFF.

This clonotype was recorded once. This CDR3 reads CAGSKDPAGSDYEQFF. In DNA, the CDR3 is TGTGCCGGCAGCAAAGACCCAGCGGGGAGTGACTACGAGCAGTTCTTC. V gene TRBV21-1 combines with J gene TRBJ2-1; no check of the table's D call, TRBD2, against the DNA was made. TRBV21-1 is a documented pseudogene. The CDR3 totals 16 residues.

About this clonotype: A junction end diverges from the germline sequence, so it may reflect a read error. The gene calls are TRBV4-3 and TRBJ2-3, with 16 bases aligning to TRBD2. Germline CDR1 reads LGHNA; CDR2 reads YSLEER. This CDR3 is built from 17 residues. CDR3 sequence reads: CASGQVGTSGGEDTQYF. In nucleotides, the CDR3 is TGCGCCAGCGGCCAAGTAGGGACTAGCGGGGGGGAGGATACGCAGTATTTT.

The CDR3 spells CASSLRLAGGGVRDTQYF. The CDR3 DNA follows: TGTGCCAGCAGCCTCCGACTAGCGGGGGGAGGCGTTCGAGATACGCAGTATTTT. The chain has TRBV7-2 and TRBJ2-3, with 13 bases fitting TRBD2. CDR1 and CDR2 from the germline V gene are SGHTA and FQGNSA. V shed 5 bases and J 5 bases; nucleotides not matched to a gene: 13. The CDR3 runs to 18 residues.

The V call is TRBV12-3 or TRBV12-4, the J call TRBJ2-1, with TRBD2 as a possible D gene (6 bases). V was cut by 7 bases and J by 7 bases, with 17 bases left in between. This CDR3 is 14 amino acids long. In DNA form, the CDR3 reads TGTGCCAGCACCCCGGGACTCACGGGGAATGAGCAGTTCTTC. This codes for CASTPGLTGNEQFF.

The genes are TRBV15 and TRBJ2-6, with D possibly being TRBD1 (5 bases). The CDR3 loop spans 18 amino acids. Trimming left V 0 bases short and J 0 bases short, with 12 bases between. Germline assignment: CDR1 LNHNV and CDR2 YYDKDF (reference sequence). The DNA for the CDR3 is TGTGCCACCAGCAGAGATCTGAGGACATGCTCTGGGGCCAACGTCCTGACTTTC. Protein sequence: CATSRDLRTCSGANVLTF.

This clonotype was detected only a few times. The V gene is TRBV25-1, the J gene TRBJ2-5, with TRBD1 matching 9 bases. CDR1 and CDR2 (germline): MGHDK, SYGVNS. Trimming took 2 bases from V and 3 from J; bases not matched to a gene: 1. This CDR3 region has 14 residues. The CDR3 region is CASSERDREETQYF. The CDR3 DNA follows: TGTGCCAGCAGTGAACGGGACAGGGAAGAGACCCAGTACTTC.

CDR3 protein: CASKNQGGTGMAGELFF. DNA of the CDR3: TGCGCCAGCAAGAACCAGGGCGGGACAGGGATGGCCGGGGAGCTGTTTTTT. This chain links TRBV4-1 with TRBJ2-2; 9 bases are a match to TRBD1. This CDR3 comprises 17 residues. J lost 6 bases, V lost 7 bases, and 15 bases had no gene match. In germline, CDR1 is MGHRA, CDR2 YSYEKL.

This clonotype was found once. Possible read error: a much larger clone is one base away. The chain carries TRBV12-3 or TRBV12-4 and TRBJ2-3; D may correspond to TRBD1 or TRBD2 (5 bases each). This CDR3 is 15 amino acids long. The chain's CDR3 is CASRDQGPYTDTEYF. The CDR3 DNA reads TGTGCCAGCAGGGACCAGGGACCTTACACAGATACGGAGTATTTT.

J is TRBJ1-1 and V is TRBV27; D is possibly TRBD1 (6 bases). V shed 6 bases and J shed 0 bases, with 17 bases lying between them. The CDR3 covers 16 residues. In germline, CDR1 is MNHEY, CDR2 SMNVEV (reference sequence). The CDR3, as DNA: TGTGCCAGCAGCCCCGGGCCGGGACAAGTGAACACTGAAGCTTTCTTT. It specifies CASSPGPGQVNTEAFF.

This clonotype came up many times. The rearrangement links TRBV3-1 to TRBJ1-2; D may be TRBD1 (6 bases). Germline loops: CDR1 LGHDT, CDR2 YNNKEL (reference sequence). Trimming left V 0 bases short and J 8 bases short, with 10 bases between. There are 13 residues in the CDR3. The CDR3 loop reads CASSQDQDSGYTF. Here the CDR3 DNA reads TGTGCCAGCAGCCAAGACCAGGACAGCGGCTACACCTTC.

The chain uses TRBV28 and TRBJ1-1; TRBD1 might be the D (5 bases). Deletions cut 6 bases from V and 5 bases from J, with 19 bases between. CDR1 MDHEN and CDR2 SYDVKM come from the germline V gene. The length of the CDR3 is 15 residues. CDR3 sequence: CASSQTVTSRTEAFF. The CDR3 region has the DNA TGTGCCAGCAGCCAGACAGTTACTTCCCGAACTGAAGCTTTCTTT. Drawing the rest from reference TRBV28 and TRBJ1-1, the complete variable domain is DVKVTQSSRYLVKRTGEKVFLECVQDMDHENMFWYRQDPGLGLRLIYFSYDVKMKEKGDIPEGYSVSREKKERFSLILESASTNQTSMYLCASSQTVTSRTEAFFGQGTRLTVV.

The chain has TRBV6-5 and TRBJ1-1; the D gene is possibly TRBD1 (6 bases). The germline V gene encodes CDR1 MNHEY and CDR2 SVGAGI. The CDR3 totals 14 residues. V was shortened by 7 bases and J by 4 bases, with 16 bases between the two germline ends. Here the CDR3 reads CASNRGAPGTEAFF. In DNA form, the CDR3 reads TGTGCCAGCAACCGGGGGGCCCCGGGCACTGAAGCTTTCTTT.

The chain uses TRBV30 and TRBJ2-7; D call uncertain. V lost 8 bases and J lost 1, with 12 bases in between. This CDR3 has 12 amino acids. Germline CDR1 and CDR2: GTSNPN and SVGIG (reference sequence). CDR3 in amino acids: CAGNTGSYEQYF. The CDR3 nucleotides read TGTGCCGGGAATACCGGATCCTACGAGCAGTACTTC.

This clonotype has a count of ten or more. DNA for the CDR3: TGCGCCAGCAGCCAAGGAGGACAGGGACAGGGTGGCTACACCTTC. It yields the protein CASSQGGQGQGGYTF. V is TRBV4-3 and J is TRBJ1-2; 9 bases fit TRBD1. V was clipped by 1 base and J by 7 bases; unmatched bases: 7. Germline values: CDR1 LGHNA, CDR2 YSLEER. The CDR3 extends over 15 amino acids.

This rearrangement joins TRBV7-9 to TRBJ1-1; D remains unclear. V lost 3 bases, J lost 6 bases, and 11 bases lay in between. The V gene's germline CDR1 is SEHNR and CDR2 FQNEAQ (reference sequence). This CDR3 is built from 13 residues. The CDR3, as DNA: TGTGCCAGCAGCTTTGGTCCCTCGGCTGAAGCTTTCTTT. This gives the protein CASSFGPSAEAFF.

The chain has TRBV5-4 and TRBJ2-3, with TRBD1 identical over 10 bases. Germline CDR1 reads SGHNT; CDR2 reads YYREEE (reference sequence). The CDR3 is 14 amino acids. The V segment lost 5 bases and the J segment 6 bases; nucleotides outside the gene matches: 6. CDR3 loop: CASSQRTGGDTQYF. The CDR3 bases are TGTGCCAGCAGTCAAAGGACAGGGGGTGATACGCAGTATTTT. The full variable domain, in which reference TRBV5-4 and TRBJ2-3 provide the parts outside the CDR3, is ETGVTQSPTHLIKTRGQQVTLRCSSQSGHNTVSWYQQALGQGPQFIFQYYREEENGRGNFPPRFSGLQFPNYSSELNVNALELDDSALYLCASSQRTGGDTQYFGPGTRLTVL.

V is TRBV12-3 or TRBV12-4 and J is TRBJ1-2, with TRBD1 as a possible D gene (6 bases). The CDR3 consists of 13 residues. V lost 6 bases and J lost 6, with 14 bases in between. The chain's CDR3 is CASRGLDSNGYTF. Written as DNA, the CDR3 is TGTGCCAGCAGGGGCTTGGACAGCAATGGCTACACCTTC.

V gene TRBV5-1 combines with J gene TRBJ1-2; 7 nucleotides match TRBD1. Germline V gives CDR1 SGHRS, CDR2 YFSETQ. CDR3 length equals 15 residues. V was clipped by 4 bases and J by 7 bases; unmatched bases: 13. The CDR3 DNA is TGCGCCAGCAGCCTGACTGATGACAGGGAAAGTGGCTACACCTTC. Its protein is CASSLTDDRESGYTF.

This chain links TRBV6-5 with TRBJ1-1; D gene ambiguous. Trimming pared 6 bases from V and 4 bases from J, leaving 21 bases between. The germline gives CDR1 MNHEY, CDR2 SVGAGI. This CDR3 comprises 16 residues. The CDR3 here is CASRPTDAVIGTEAFF. CDR3 sequence (DNA): TGTGCCAGCAGACCCACGGACGCCGTAATTGGCACTGAAGCTTTCTTT.

This chain links TRBV11-2 with TRBJ1-1; 8 nucleotides match TRBD1. CDR1 is SGHAT, CDR2 FQNNGV, per germline. Trimming cost V 6 bases and J 1 base; bases outside gene matches: 4. This CDR3 comprises 14 residues. DNA for the CDR3: TGTGCCAGCAGGCCGACAGGGGCGAACACTGAAGCTTTCTTT. Its protein product is CASRPTGANTEAFF.

This chain links TRBV12-3 or TRBV12-4 with TRBJ2-4; 7 nucleotides line up with TRBD1. Trimming took 6 bases from V and 7 from J; bases not matched to a gene: 6. The CDR3 runs 13 residues. CDR3 coding DNA: TGTGCCAGCAGCAGTACAGGGGAGAACATTCAGTACTTC. Residues: CASSSTGENIQYF.